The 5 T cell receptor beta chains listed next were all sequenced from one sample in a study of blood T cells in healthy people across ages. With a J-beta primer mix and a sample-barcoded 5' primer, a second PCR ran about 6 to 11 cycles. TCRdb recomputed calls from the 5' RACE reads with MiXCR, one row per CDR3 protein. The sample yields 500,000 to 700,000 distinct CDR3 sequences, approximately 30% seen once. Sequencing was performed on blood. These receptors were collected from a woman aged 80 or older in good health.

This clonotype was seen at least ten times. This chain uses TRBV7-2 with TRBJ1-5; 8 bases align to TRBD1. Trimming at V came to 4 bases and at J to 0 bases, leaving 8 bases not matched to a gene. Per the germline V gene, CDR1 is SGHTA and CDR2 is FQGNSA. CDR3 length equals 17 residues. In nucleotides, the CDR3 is TGTGCCAGCAGCTCGACAGGGGCGATCCATAGCAATCAGCCCCAGCATTTT. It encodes CASSSTGAIHSNQPQHF.

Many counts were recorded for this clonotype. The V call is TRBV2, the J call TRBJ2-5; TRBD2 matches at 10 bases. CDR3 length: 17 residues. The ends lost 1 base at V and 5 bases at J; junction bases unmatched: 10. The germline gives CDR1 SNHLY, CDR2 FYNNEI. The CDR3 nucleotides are TGTGCCAGCAGTGAAGACCCTAGCGGGGGCCTCCAGGAGACCCAGTACTTC. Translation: CASSEDPSGGLQETQYF.

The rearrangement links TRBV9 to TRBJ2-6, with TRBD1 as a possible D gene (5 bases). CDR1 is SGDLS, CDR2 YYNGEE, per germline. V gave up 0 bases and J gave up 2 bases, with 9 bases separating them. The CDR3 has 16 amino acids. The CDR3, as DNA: TGTGCCAGCAGCGTAGTGTTGGGGCCTGGGGCCAACGTCCTGACTTTC. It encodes CASSVVLGPGANVLTF.

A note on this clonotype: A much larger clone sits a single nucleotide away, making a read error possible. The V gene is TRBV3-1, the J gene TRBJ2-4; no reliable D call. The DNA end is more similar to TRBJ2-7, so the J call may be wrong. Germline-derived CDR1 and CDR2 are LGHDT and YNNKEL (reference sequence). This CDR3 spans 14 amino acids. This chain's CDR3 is CAGSHGITKDEQYF. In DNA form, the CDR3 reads TGTGCCGGCAGCCATGGTATAACCAAGGACGAGCAGTACTTC.

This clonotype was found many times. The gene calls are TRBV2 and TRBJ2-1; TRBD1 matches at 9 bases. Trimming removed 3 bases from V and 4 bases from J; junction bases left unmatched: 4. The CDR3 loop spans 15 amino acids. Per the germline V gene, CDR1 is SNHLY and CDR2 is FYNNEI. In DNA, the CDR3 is TGTGCCAGCAGTGACTCGGGACAGGGTTACAATGAGCAGTTCTTC. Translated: CASSDSGQGYNEQFF.